This TCR beta chain originates from a study of T-cell memory formation after mild COVID-19. One entry per CDR3 protein, called by TCRdb with MiXCR from the 5' RACE reads. This sample has about 290,000 distinct CDR3 sequences, with less than 20% found just once. A remark on this clonotype: Its antigen is as yet unknown.

Deletions cut 5 bases from V and 5 bases from J, with 18 bases between. The germline V gene encodes CDR1 SGHVS and CDR2 FNYEAQ. This CDR3 has 15 residues. Points from the study as a whole: Whereas later expanders leaned CD4+, clones contracting day 15 to 85 showed a balanced CD4/CD8 makeup.

The rearrangement links TRBV7-6 to TRBJ1-2, with D hard to call. The sequenced material came from PBMCs or a T cell subset sorted from them (not recorded which). This sequence originates from a man between 18 and 29 years old who had mild COVID-19 (a few samples of this study predate the infection). Cell type and time point are not known. CDR3 amino acids: CASSPGVGLGYGYTF. CDR3 coding DNA: TGTGCCAGCAGCCCCGGAGTGGGTTTGGGGTATGGCTACACCTTC.